The clone carrying this TCR beta chain was detected a few times. Using immunoSEQ multiplex PCR, the repertoire was profiled, and TCRdb retains in-frame clones only, with some absent. The sample includes roughly 230,000 clones, around 90% of them seen just once. This entry comes from a study of blood T cell repertoires in COVID-19. Overall study: The study drew acute and convalescent COVID-19 samples from the United States, Italy and Spain.

The V and J ends lost 6 bases and 5 bases respectively, with 31 bases between them. Germline V lookup: CDR1 MNHEY, CDR2 SMNVEV (reference sequence). The CDR3 has 19 residues. This TCR derives from a human donor in a cohort sampled during active COVID-19. V and J are TRBV27 and TRBJ2-5, with TRBD1 as a possible D gene (8 bases). Sequencing was done on a sample of peripheral blood. In DNA form, the CDR3 reads TGTGCCAGCAGCCCAGGGATGGTACAGGGGGGGAGGTTTGGGGAGACCCAGTACTTC. Its translation is CASSPGMVQGGRFGETQYF.